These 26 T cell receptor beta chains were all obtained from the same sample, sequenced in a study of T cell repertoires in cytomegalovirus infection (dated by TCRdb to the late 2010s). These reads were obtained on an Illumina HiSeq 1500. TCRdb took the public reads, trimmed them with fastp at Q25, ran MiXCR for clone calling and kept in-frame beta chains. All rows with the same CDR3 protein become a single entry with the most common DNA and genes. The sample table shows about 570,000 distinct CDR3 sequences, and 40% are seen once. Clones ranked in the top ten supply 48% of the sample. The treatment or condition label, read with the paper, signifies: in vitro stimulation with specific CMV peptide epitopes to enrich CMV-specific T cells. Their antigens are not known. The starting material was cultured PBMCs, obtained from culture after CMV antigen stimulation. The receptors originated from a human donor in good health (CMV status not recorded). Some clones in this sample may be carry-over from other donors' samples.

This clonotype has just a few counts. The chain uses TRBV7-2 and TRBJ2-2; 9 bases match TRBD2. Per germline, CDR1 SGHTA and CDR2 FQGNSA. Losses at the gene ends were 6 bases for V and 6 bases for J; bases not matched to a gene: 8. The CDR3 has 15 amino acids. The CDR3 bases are TGTGCCAGCAGGGCGAAGGCGGGAGGGCCCGGGGAGCTGTTTTTT. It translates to CASRAKAGGPGELFF.

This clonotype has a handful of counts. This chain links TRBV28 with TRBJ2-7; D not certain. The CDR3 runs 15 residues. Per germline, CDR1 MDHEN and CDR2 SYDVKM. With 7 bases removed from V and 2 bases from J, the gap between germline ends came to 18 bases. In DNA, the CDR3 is TGTGCCAGCACAAATAATGCTTTCTTCACCTACGAGCAGTACTTC. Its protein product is CASTNNAFFTYEQYF.

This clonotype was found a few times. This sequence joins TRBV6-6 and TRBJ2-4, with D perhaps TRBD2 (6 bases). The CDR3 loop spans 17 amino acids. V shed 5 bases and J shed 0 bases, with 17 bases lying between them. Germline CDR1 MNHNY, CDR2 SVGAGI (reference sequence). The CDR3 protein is CASSDFGSLSAKNIQYF. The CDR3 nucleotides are TGTGCCAGCAGTGATTTCGGGAGCCTCTCAGCCAAAAACATTCAGTACTTC.

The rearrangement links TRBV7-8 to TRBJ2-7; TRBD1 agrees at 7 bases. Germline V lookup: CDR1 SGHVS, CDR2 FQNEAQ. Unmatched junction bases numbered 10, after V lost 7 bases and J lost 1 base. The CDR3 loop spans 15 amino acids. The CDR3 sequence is CASTQQGIVSYEQYF. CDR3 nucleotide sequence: TGTGCCAGCACACAACAGGGGATCGTATCCTACGAGCAGTACTTC. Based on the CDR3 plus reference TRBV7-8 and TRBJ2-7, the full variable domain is GAGVSQSPRYKVAKRGQDVALRCDPISGHVSLFWYQQALGQGPEFLTYFQNEAQLDKSGLPSDRFFAERPEGSVSTLKIQRTQQEDSAVYLCASTQQGIVSYEQYFGPGTRLTVT.

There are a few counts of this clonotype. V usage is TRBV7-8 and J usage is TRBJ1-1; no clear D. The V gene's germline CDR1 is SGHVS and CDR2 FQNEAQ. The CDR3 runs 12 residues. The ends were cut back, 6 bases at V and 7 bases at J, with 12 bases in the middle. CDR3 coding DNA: TGTGCCAGCAGTCCCAACCCGCTTGAAGCTTTCTTT. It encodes CASSPNPLEAFF.

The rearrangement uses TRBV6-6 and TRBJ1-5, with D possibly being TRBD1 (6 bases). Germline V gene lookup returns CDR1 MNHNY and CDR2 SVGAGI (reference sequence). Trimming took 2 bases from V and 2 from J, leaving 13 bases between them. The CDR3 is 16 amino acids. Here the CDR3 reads CASSYHRVGGNQPQHF. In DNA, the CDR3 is TGTGCCAGCAGTTACCACAGGGTGGGTGGCAATCAGCCCCAGCATTTT.

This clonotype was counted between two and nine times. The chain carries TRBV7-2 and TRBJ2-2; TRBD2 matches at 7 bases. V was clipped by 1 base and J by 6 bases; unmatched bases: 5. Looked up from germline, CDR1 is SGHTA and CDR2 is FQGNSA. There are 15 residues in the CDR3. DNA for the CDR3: TGTGCCAGCAGCTTAGGACTAGCTATGGCCGGGGAGCTGTTTTTT. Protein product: CASSLGLAMAGELFF.

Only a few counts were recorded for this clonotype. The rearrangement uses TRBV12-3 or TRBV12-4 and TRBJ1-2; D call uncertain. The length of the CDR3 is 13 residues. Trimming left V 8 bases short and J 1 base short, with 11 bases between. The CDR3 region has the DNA TGTGCCAGCCGGATGGGAATTAACTATGGCTACACCTTC. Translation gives CASRMGINYGYTF.

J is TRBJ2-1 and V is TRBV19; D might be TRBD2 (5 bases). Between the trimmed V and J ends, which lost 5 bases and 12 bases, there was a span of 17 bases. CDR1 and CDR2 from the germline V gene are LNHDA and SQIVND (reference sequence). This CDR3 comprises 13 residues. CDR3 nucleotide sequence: TGTGCCAGTAGTGGGTCGGGATTTTTCTTGCAGTTCTTC. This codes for CASSGSGFFLQFF. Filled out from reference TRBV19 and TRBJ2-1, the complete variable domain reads DGGITQSPKYLFRKEGQNVTLSCEQNLNHDAMYWYRQDPGQGLRLIYYSQIVNDFQKGDIAEGYSVSREKKESFPLTVTSAQKNPTAFYLCASSGSGFFLQFFGPGTRLTVL.

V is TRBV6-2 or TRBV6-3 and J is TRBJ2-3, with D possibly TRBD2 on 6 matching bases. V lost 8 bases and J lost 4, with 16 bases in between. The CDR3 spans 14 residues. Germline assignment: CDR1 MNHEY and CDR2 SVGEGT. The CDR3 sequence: CASGRLGTSDTQYF. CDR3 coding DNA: TGTGCCAGCGGTCGACTAGGGACCTCAGATACGCAGTATTTT.

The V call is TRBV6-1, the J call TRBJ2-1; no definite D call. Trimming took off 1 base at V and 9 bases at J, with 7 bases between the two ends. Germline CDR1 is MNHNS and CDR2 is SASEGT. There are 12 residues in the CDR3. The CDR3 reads CASSEGVTEQFF. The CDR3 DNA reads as TGTGCCAGCAGTGAAGGCGTTACTGAGCAGTTCTTC.

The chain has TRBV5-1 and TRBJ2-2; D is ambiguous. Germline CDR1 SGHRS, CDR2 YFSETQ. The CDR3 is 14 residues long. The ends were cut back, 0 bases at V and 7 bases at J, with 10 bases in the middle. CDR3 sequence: CASSLAFDGGELFF. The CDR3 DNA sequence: TGCGCCAGCAGCTTGGCCTTTGACGGCGGGGAGCTGTTTTTT. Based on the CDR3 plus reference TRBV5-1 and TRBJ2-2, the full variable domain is KAGVTQTPRYLIKTRGQQVTLSCSPISGHRSVSWYQQTPGQGLQFLFEYFSETQRNKGNFPGRFSGRQFSNSRSEMNVSTLELGDSALYLCASSLAFDGGELFFGEGSRLTVL.

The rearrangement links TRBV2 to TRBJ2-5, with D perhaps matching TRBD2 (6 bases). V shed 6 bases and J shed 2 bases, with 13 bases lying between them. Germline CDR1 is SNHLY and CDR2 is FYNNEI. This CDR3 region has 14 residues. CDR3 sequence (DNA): TGTGCCAGCAGAGCCGGGACTTCTCAAGAGACCCAGTACTTC. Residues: CASRAGTSQETQYF. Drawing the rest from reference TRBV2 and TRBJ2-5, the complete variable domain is EPEVTQTPSHQVTQMGQEVILRCVPISNHLYFYWYRQILGQKVEFLVSFYNNEISEKSEIFDDQFSVERPDGSNFTLKIRSTKLEDSAMYFCASRAGTSQETQYFGPGTRLLVL.

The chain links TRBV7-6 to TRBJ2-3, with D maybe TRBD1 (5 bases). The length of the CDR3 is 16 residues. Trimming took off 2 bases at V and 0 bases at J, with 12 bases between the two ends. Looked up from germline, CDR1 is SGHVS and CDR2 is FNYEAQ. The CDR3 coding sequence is TGTGCCAGCAGCTTAATGGGGCAGCCCAGCACAGATACGCAGTATTTT. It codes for CASSLMGQPSTDTQYF.

The CDR3 bases are TGTGCCAGCAGCGATGTGGGGGACCAAGAGACCCAGTACTTC. As protein: CASSDVGDQETQYF. The rearrangement joins TRBV6-2 or TRBV6-3 to TRBJ2-5; the D gene could be TRBD1 or TRBD2 (5 bases each). The CDR3 covers 14 residues. Germline V gene data show CDR1 as MNHEY and CDR2 as SVGEGT. V lost 6 bases and J 0 bases, leaving 11 bases between the germline ends.

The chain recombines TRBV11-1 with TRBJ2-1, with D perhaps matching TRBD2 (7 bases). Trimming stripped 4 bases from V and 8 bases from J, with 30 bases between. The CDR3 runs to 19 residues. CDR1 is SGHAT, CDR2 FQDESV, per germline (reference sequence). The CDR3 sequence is CASSSHDPRRGGRFYEQFF. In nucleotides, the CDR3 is TGTGCCAGCAGCTCCCACGATCCACGGAGGGGGGGCAGGTTTTATGAGCAGTTCTTC.

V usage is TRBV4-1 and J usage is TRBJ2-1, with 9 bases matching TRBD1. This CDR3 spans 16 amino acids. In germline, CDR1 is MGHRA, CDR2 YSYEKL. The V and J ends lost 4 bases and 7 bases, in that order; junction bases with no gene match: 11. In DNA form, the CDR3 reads TGCGCCAGCAGCCGAGGGGTACAGGGGGCTTGGAATGAGCAGTTCTTC. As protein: CASSRGVQGAWNEQFF.

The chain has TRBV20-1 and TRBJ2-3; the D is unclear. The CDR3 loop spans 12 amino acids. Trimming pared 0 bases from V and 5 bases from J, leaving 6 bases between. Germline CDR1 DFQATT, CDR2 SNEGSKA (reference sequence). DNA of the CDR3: TGCAGTGCTAGAGATGTGGGAGATACGCAGTATTTT. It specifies CSARDVGDTQYF.

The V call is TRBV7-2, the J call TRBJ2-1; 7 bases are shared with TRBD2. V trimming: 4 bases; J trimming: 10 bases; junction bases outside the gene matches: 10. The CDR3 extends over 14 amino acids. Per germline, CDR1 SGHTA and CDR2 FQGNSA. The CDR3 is CASSSVSGPGEQFF. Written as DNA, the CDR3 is TGTGCCAGCAGCTCGGTTAGCGGGCCAGGGGAGCAGTTCTTC.

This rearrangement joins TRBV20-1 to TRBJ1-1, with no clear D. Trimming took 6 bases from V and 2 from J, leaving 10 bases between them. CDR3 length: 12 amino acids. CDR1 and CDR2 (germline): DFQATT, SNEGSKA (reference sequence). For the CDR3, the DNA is TGCAGTGCGGCGCGGGGTAACACTGAAGCTTTCTTT. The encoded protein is CSAARGNTEAFF.

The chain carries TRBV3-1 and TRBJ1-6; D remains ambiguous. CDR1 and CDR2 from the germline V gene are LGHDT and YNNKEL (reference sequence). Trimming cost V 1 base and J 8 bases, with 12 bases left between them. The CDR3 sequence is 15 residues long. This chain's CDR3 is CASSQGGPQDSPLHF. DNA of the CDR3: TGTGCCAGCAGCCAAGGTGGCCCGCAAGATTCACCCCTCCACTTT.

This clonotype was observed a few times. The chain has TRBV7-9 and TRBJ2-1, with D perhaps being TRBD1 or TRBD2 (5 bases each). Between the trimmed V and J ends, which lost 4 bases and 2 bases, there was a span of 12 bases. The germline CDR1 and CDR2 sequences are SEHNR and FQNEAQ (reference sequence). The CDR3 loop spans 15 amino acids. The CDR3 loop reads CASSSPGTTYNEQFF. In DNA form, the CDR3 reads TGTGCCAGCAGCTCTCCCGGGACGACCTACAATGAGCAGTTCTTC. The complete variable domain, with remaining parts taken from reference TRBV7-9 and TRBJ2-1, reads DTGVSQNPRHKITKRGQNVTFRCDPISEHNRLYWYRQTLGQGPEFLTYFQNEAQLEKSRLLSDRFSAERPKGSFSTLEIQRTEQGDSAMYLCASSSPGTTYNEQFFGPGTRLTVL.

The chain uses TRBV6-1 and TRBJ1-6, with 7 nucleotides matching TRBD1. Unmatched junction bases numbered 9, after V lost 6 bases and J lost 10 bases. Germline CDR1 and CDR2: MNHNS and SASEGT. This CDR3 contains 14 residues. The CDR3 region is CASRGTGAGSPLHF. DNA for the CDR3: TGTGCCAGCAGGGGCACAGGGGCGGGCTCACCCCTCCACTTT.

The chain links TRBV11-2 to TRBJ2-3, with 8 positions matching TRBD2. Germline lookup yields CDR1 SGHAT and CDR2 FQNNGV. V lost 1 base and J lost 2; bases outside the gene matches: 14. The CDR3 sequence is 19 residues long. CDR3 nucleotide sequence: TGTGCCAGCAGCTTAGCCCCTGCGGGAGGCACACCACTCACAGATACGCAGTATTTT. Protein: CASSLAPAGGTPLTDTQYF.

The CDR3 sequence is CASSGTGVSNQPQHF. DNA of the CDR3: TGTGCCAGCAGCGGGACAGGGGTTAGCAATCAGCCCCAGCATTTT. The gene calls are TRBV6-2 or TRBV6-3 and TRBJ1-5; 10 bases fit TRBD1. From germline, CDR1 is MNHEY and CDR2 SVGEGT. The CDR3 runs 15 residues. The junction had 2 bases not matched to a gene; V was cut back by 6 bases and J by 0 bases.

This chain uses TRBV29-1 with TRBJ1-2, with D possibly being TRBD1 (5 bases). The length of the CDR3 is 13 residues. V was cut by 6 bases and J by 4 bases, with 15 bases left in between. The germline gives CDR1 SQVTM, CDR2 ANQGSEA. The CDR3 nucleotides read TGCAGCGTGGCTACCTCGCAGGGCTATGGCTACACCTTC. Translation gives CSVATSQGYGYTF.